The entry below gives a single TCR beta chain sequence along with its context. Trimming cost V 5 bases and J 6 bases; bases outside gene matches: 6. Germline values: CDR1 SGHTA, CDR2 FQGNSA. This CDR3 comprises 13 residues. Assay: immunoSEQ multiplex PCR; the TCRdb copy retains only in-frame clones and omits some. The data contain 49,000 or so clones, roughly nine tenths of them singletons. The sample originates from a study of T cell changes during pregnancy in multiple sclerosis. The chain combines TRBV7-2 with TRBJ1-2; 7 nucleotides align to TRBD1. The sequence was obtained from a female donor in good health, enrolled as a control in a pregnancy study. Here the sequenced sample was CD4+ T cells from peripheral blood mononuclear cells, taken in the second trimester of pregnancy. The CDR3 sequence is CASSQGQVDGYTF. The CDR3 DNA follows: TGTGCCAGCAGCCAAGGACAGGTGGATGGCTACACCTTC. The full variable domain, rest sourced from reference TRBV7-2 and TRBJ1-2, is GAGVSQSPSNKVTEKGKDVELRCDPISGHTALYWYRQSLGQGLEFLIYFQGNSAPDKSGLPSDRFSAERTGGSVSTLTIQRTQQEDSAVYLCASSQGQVDGYTFGSGTRLTVV.